Below are 23 T cell receptor beta chains sequenced from a single sample in a study of Graves' ophthalmopathy and Graves' hyperthyroidism. The TCR beta CDR3 regions underwent amplification from RNA transcripts. The workflow started with a first-round RT-PCR run with HTBI primers and then moved on to a second-round multiplex PCR. Each CDR3 protein is one row after TCRdb ran MiXCR on the multiplex PCR reads. The data show about 1.1 million distinct CDR3 sequences, roughly two fifths seen once. The sample taken for sequencing was peripheral blood or thyroid tissue (not recorded which). The receptors come from an adult man with Graves' hyperthyroidism.

This clonotype was seen only once. V is TRBV10-3 and J is TRBJ2-1, with D possibly matching TRBD2 (5 bases). Deletions cut 7 bases from V and 4 bases from J, with 14 bases between. This CDR3 has 14 amino acids. The V gene's germline CDR1 is ENHRY and CDR2 SYGVKD. The CDR3 bases are TGTGCCATCAAAGCGGCTAGAACTTACAATGAGCAGTTCTTC. Residues: CAIKAARTYNEQFF.

This clonotype was seen ten or more times. The CDR3 DNA follows: TGTGCCAGCAGCCCCGAGGGGGTGCGCACTGAAGCTTTCTTT. The encoded protein is CASSPEGVRTEAFF. This chain connects TRBV6-5 to TRBJ1-1; D possibly corresponds to TRBD1 (6 bases). V lost 6 bases, J lost 4 bases, and 15 bases lay in between. The germline CDR1 and CDR2 sequences are MNHEY and SVGAGI. The CDR3 is made up of 14 amino acids.

This chain connects TRBV7-2 to TRBJ1-5; D uncertain. CDR1 is SGHTA, CDR2 FQGNSA, per germline. Trimming pared 0 bases from V and 8 bases from J, leaving 5 bases between. This CDR3 is 12 amino acids long. The CDR3 region has the DNA TGTGCCAGCAGCTTAGCCGTAGAGCCCCAGCATTTT. Protein sequence: CASSLAVEPQHF.

The chain links TRBV10-2 to TRBJ2-7; D might be TRBD1 (5 bases). Germline loops: CDR1 WSHSY, CDR2 SAAADI. There are 12 residues in the CDR3. V lost 7 bases and J 5 bases, leaving 12 bases between the germline ends. The CDR3, as DNA: TGCGCCAGCATGTTTGGGGCCCACGAGCAGTACTTC. The encoded protein is CASMFGAHEQYF.

The genes are TRBV2 and TRBJ1-4; D unresolved. V lost 0 bases and J 2 bases, leaving 13 bases between the germline ends. Germline CDR1 SNHLY, CDR2 FYNNEI. CDR3 length: 17 amino acids. The CDR3 loop reads CASSEATMADTNEKLFF. The DNA for the CDR3 is TGTGCCAGCAGTGAAGCTACAATGGCAGATACTAATGAAAAACTGTTTTTT.

This clonotype was counted many times. This chain links TRBV12-3 or TRBV12-4 with TRBJ1-6; D gene uncertain. V dropped 2 bases and J dropped 14 bases, with 10 bases sitting between them. This CDR3 is 12 amino acids long. As DNA, the CDR3 is TGTGCCAGCAGTTTAAGGACCACAGCCCTCCACTTT. This sequence encodes CASSLRTTALHF.

This clonotype was recorded at least ten times. The chain links TRBV11-2 to TRBJ2-7; 9 bases are shared with TRBD1. The V and J ends lost 6 bases and 3 bases, in that order; junction bases with no gene match: 9. The germline V gene encodes CDR1 SGHAT and CDR2 FQNNGV. The CDR3 is made up of 15 amino acids. The CDR3, as DNA: TGTGCCAGCAGTTCTCCCGGGACAGGGAGCTACGAGCAGTACTTC. As protein: CASSSPGTGSYEQYF. Together with reference TRBV11-2 and TRBJ2-7, the CDR3 gives the full variable domain: EAGVAQSPRYKIIEKRQSVAFWCNPISGHATLYWYQQILGQGPKLLIQFQNNGVVDDSQLPKDRFSAERLKGVDSTLKIQPAKLEDSAVYLCASSSPGTGSYEQYFGPGTRLTVT.

Details on this clonotype: A single base separates this from a much larger clone, so it may be a read error. The chain carries TRBV5-1 and TRBJ2-7, with unresolved D. The V and J ends lost 1 base and 4 bases respectively, with 9 bases between them. The germline CDR1 and CDR2 sequences are SGHRS and YFSETQ. The CDR3 has 13 residues. CDR3 sequence reads: CASSLMADYEQYF. In DNA, the CDR3 is TGCGCCAGCAGCTTGATGGCTGATTACGAGCAGTACTTC.

Many counts were recorded for this clonotype. The chain recombines TRBV7-9 with TRBJ2-5; D remains ambiguous. CDR1 is SEHNR and CDR2 is FQNEAQ in the germline V gene (reference sequence). This CDR3 is built from 12 residues. V was pared by 5 bases and J by 5 bases, with 9 bases between. This CDR3 reads CASSPQKETQYF. CDR3 DNA: TGTGCCAGCAGCCCACAGAAGGAGACCCAGTACTTC.

This clonotype was recorded only once. This rearrangement joins TRBV4-3 to TRBJ2-7; D is perhaps TRBD1 or TRBD2 (5 bases each). The CDR3 extends over 15 amino acids. CDR1 and CDR2 (germline): LGHNA, YSLEER. Trimming cost V 1 base and J 2 bases, with 12 bases left between them. This CDR3 is CASSQVGDGTYEQYF. Written as DNA, the CDR3 is TGCGCCAGCAGCCAAGTTGGGGACGGGACCTACGAGCAGTACTTC.

This clonotype was picked up many times. The chain links TRBV10-3 to TRBJ2-5; possible D gene TRBD2, 5 bases. This CDR3 has 13 amino acids. V was trimmed by 2 bases and J by 5 bases, leaving 9 bases between them. CDR1 and CDR2 from the germline V gene are ENHRY and SYGVKD. CDR3 DNA sequence: TGTGCCATCAGTGAGACTAGAGCGGAGACCCAGTACTTC. This translates into CAISETRAETQYF.

Only a few counts were recorded for this clonotype. The chain has TRBV20-1 and TRBJ1-5; a possible D gene is TRBD1 (6 bases). The germline V and J ends were trimmed by 0 bases and 3 bases, with 12 bases remaining between them. This CDR3 contains 15 residues. Germline values: CDR1 DFQATT, CDR2 SNEGSKA (reference sequence). For the CDR3, the DNA is TGCAGTGCTAGAGATACGCAGGGGAACAATCAGCCCCAGCATTTT. Translation gives CSARDTQGNNQPQHF.

The sample holds many counts of this clonotype. CDR3 loop: CATSREVVSETQYF. CDR3 in DNA: TGTGCCACCAGCAGAGAAGTCGTATCAGAGACCCAGTACTTC. This rearrangement joins TRBV15 to TRBJ2-5; D not resolved. Germline V gene sequence: CDR1 LNHNV, CDR2 YYDKDF (reference sequence). The length of the CDR3 is 14 residues. Trimming removed 0 bases from V and 4 bases from J, with 9 bases in between.

A remark on this clonotype: The junction does not match germline at one end; this may be a read error. V gene TRBV10-3 combines with J gene TRBJ2-3; 8 nucleotides line up with TRBD1. The CDR3 covers 15 residues. CDR1 and CDR2 (germline): ENHRY, SYGVKD. The chain's CDR3 is CASSDDTGGRDTQYF. The CDR3 nucleotides read TGTGCCAGCAGTGACGATACAGGGGGACGGGATACGCAGTATTTT.

V and J are TRBV10-3 and TRBJ1-2, with D unresolved. CDR3 length: 13 amino acids. The V end was cut by 6 bases, the J end by 8 bases, with 16 bases between. CDR1 ENHRY and CDR2 SYGVKD come from the germline V gene. CDR3: CAISDVREGGYTF. CDR3 nucleotide sequence: TGTGCCATCAGCGATGTAAGGGAGGGCGGCTACACCTTC.

The table lists this clonotype with a few counts. V is TRBV20-1 and J is TRBJ2-5, with D perhaps matching TRBD2 (6 bases). CDR1 DFQATT and CDR2 SNEGSKA come from the germline V gene (reference sequence). The CDR3 is 15 residues long. With 6 bases removed from V and 4 bases from J, the gap between germline ends came to 21 bases. The CDR3 sequence is CSAESGLGVGETQYF. CDR3 nucleotide sequence: TGCAGTGCGGAGAGCGGGTTAGGAGTGGGAGAGACCCAGTACTTC.

This clonotype was recorded many times. V gene TRBV7-8 combines with J gene TRBJ1-6, with TRBD1 matching over 12 bases. Per germline, CDR1 SGHVS and CDR2 FQNEAQ. This CDR3 region has 17 residues. Germline trimming cut 4 bases from V and 8 bases from J; bases unmatched to any gene: 9. CDR3 sequence (DNA): TGTGCCAGCAGCTACGGGACAGGGGGCGGATGGGATTCACCCCTCCACTTT. Translation gives CASSYGTGGGWDSPLHF.

This clonotype was counted many times. V and J are TRBV19 and TRBJ2-2; D could derive from TRBD1 or TRBD2 (5 bases each). V lost 4 bases and J 4 bases, leaving 10 bases between the germline ends. Germline loops: CDR1 LNHDA, CDR2 SQIVND (reference sequence). The CDR3 loop spans 14 amino acids. This CDR3 reads CASSKGRSTGELFF. The CDR3, as DNA: TGTGCCAGTAGTAAGGGACGGAGCACCGGGGAGCTGTTTTTT.

Only a few counts were recorded for this clonotype. This rearrangement joins TRBV19 to TRBJ1-5; D is undetermined. Trimming took 3 bases from V and 0 from J, leaving 15 bases between them. CDR3 size: 17 residues. Germline values: CDR1 LNHDA, CDR2 SQIVND (reference sequence). DNA of the CDR3: TGTGCCAGTAGTATCATATCAGGACGGCATAGCAATCAGCCCCAGCATTTT. This gives the protein CASSIISGRHSNQPQHF.

This clonotype was observed at least ten times. The chain has TRBV5-1 and TRBJ1-4; 8 bases fit TRBD1. Germline V gene lookup returns CDR1 SGHRS and CDR2 YFSETQ. J was trimmed by 0 bases and V by 3 bases; bases with no gene match: 13. CDR3 length: 19 residues. DNA for the CDR3: TGCGCCAGCAGCTCGACAGGGGAGTTCAAGGTTGCAACTAATGAAAAACTGTTTTTT. Protein sequence: CASSSTGEFKVATNEKLFF.

At least ten counts were recorded for this clonotype. The J gene is TRBJ2-7, the V gene TRBV7-6; D call uncertain. The CDR3 runs to 15 residues. Germline V gene sequence: CDR1 SGHVS, CDR2 FNYEAQ. The V gene lost 0 bases and the J gene lost 2 bases, with 11 bases spanning the gap. CDR3 residues: CASSLATTATYEQYF. The CDR3 DNA reads TGTGCCAGCAGCTTAGCGACGACGGCCACCTACGAGCAGTACTTC.

There are a few counts of this clonotype. The rearrangement links TRBV5-6 to TRBJ2-7; the D gene is possibly TRBD2 (5 bases). Per the germline V gene, CDR1 is SGHDT and CDR2 is YYEEEE. This CDR3 spans 14 amino acids. V was clipped by 0 bases and J by 6 bases, with 13 bases between them. The CDR3 sequence: CASSLDRGLVEQYF. CDR3 sequence (DNA): TGTGCCAGCAGCTTGGATCGGGGTCTGGTCGAGCAGTACTTC. Supplemented by reference TRBV5-6 and TRBJ2-7, the full variable domain reads DAGVTQSPTHLIKTRGQQVTLRCSPKSGHDTVSWYQQALGQGPQFIFQYYEEEERQRGNFPDRFSGHQFPNYSSELNVNALLLGDSALYLCASSLDRGLVEQYFGPGTRLTVT.

For this clonotype: One end of the junction fails to match germline, which may point to a read error. This chain joins TRBV7-8 and TRBJ1-5; D remains unclear. CDR1 is SGHVS and CDR2 is FQNEAQ in the germline V gene. The CDR3 consists of 15 residues. DNA of the CDR3: TGCGCCAGCAGCCAGATAGTGGGGAGCAATCAGCCCCAGCATTTT. Translated: CASSQIVGSNQPQHF.